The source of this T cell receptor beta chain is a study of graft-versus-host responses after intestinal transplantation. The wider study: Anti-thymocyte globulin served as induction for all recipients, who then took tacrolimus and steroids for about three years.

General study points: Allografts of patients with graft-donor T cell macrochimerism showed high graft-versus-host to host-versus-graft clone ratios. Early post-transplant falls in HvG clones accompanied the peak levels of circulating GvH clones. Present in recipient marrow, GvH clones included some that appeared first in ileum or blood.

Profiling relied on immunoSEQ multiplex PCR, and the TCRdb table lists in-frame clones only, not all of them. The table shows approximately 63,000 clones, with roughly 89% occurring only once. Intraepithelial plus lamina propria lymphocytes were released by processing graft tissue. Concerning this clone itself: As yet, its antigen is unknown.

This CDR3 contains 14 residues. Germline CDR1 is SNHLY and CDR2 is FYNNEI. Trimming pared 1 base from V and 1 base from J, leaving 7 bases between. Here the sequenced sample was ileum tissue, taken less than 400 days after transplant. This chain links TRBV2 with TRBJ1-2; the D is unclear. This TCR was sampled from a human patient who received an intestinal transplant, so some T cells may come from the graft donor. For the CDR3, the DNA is TGTGCCAGCAGTGAAGTGTCAGTTAACTATGGCTACACCTTC. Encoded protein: CASSEVSVNYGYTF.